One sample yielded the 25 T cell receptor beta chains listed below, sequenced in a study of tumor-infiltrating lymphocytes in localized non-small cell lung cancer. The table came from immunoSEQ multiplex PCR; TCRdb's copy has only in-frame clones and leaves some out. The table has approximately 15,000 clones, more than 70% seen once; the top ten hold over 9%. The sequencing input was uninvolved lung tissue not adjacent to the tumor. The receptors come from a human donor with non-small cell lung cancer.

This clone is medium-sized in the sample. V is TRBV30 and J is TRBJ1-3; TRBD1 agrees at 8 bases. CDR3 length equals 13 residues. With 2 bases clipped from V and 8 bases from J, the junction kept 5 bases outside the gene matches. Germline lookup yields CDR1 GTSNPN and CDR2 SVGIG (reference sequence). CDR3 nucleotide sequence: TGTGCCTGGAGTCCAGGGGGCTTGGACACCATATATTTT. Protein product: CAWSPGGLDTIYF.

This chain links TRBV5-1 with TRBJ1-1; 7 bases match TRBD1. The V gene end was trimmed by 0 bases and the J gene end by 6 bases; junction bases not matched to a gene: 2. The CDR3 spans 13 residues. Germline V gene sequence: CDR1 SGHRS, CDR2 YFSETQ. The CDR3 DNA is TGCGCCAGCAGCTTGGGAGACAGGGCTGAAGCTTTCTTT. This codes for CASSLGDRAEAFF.

This sequence joins TRBV9 and TRBJ2-2, with TRBD2 identical over 14 bases. The V gene end was trimmed by 3 bases and the J gene end by 7 bases; junction bases not matched to a gene: 5. The CDR3 contains 16 residues. CDR1 is SGDLS, CDR2 YYNGEE, per germline. The CDR3 sequence is CASSETSGRVGGELFF. CDR3 DNA: TGTGCCAGCAGCGAGACTAGCGGGAGGGTCGGCGGGGAGCTGTTTTTT.

In nucleotides, the CDR3 is TGCGCCAGCAGCCCTGACAGTCACAATGAGCAGTTCTTC. Amino acid sequence: CASSPDSHNEQFF. V and J are TRBV5-1 and TRBJ2-1; D may be TRBD1 (5 bases). Between the trimmed V and J ends, which lost 4 bases and 5 bases, there was a span of 10 bases. Per germline, CDR1 SGHRS and CDR2 YFSETQ. The CDR3 sequence is 13 residues long.

V usage is TRBV10-3 and J usage is TRBJ1-1; 8 nucleotides line up with TRBD1. This CDR3 comprises 14 residues. Germline V gene sequence: CDR1 ENHRY, CDR2 SYGVKD. V dropped 4 bases and J dropped 5; count of bases not matched to a gene: 6. The CDR3 DNA reads TGTGCCATCAGTGCCCGGACAGGGAGTACTGAAGCTTTCTTT. Its protein is CAISARTGSTEAFF.

This clone was recorded once. The V call is TRBV11-2, the J call TRBJ2-1; D may be TRBD2 (6 bases). Deletions cut 3 bases from V and 1 base from J, with 10 bases between. CDR3 size: 15 residues. Germline-derived CDR1 and CDR2 are SGHAT and FQNNGV. CDR3: CASSFLRESYNEQFF. In DNA, the CDR3 is TGTGCCAGCAGCTTCCTCCGGGAGTCCTACAATGAGCAGTTCTTC.

This clone was recorded a few times. The chain couples TRBV7-2 to TRBJ1-1; D gene uncertain. CDR1 and CDR2 (germline): SGHTA, FQGNSA. The V and J ends lost 2 bases and 2 bases respectively, with 6 bases between them. The CDR3 covers 13 residues. Here the CDR3 DNA reads TGTGCCAGCAGCTTATCTGCTAACACTGAAGCTTTCTTT. It codes for CASSLSANTEAFF.

The chain joins TRBV5-1 to TRBJ2-3, with 9 bases matching TRBD2. Germline V gene data show CDR1 as SGHRS and CDR2 as YFSETQ. V dropped 4 bases and J dropped 4; count of bases not matched to a gene: 13. This CDR3 region has 17 residues. The CDR3 DNA reads TGCGCCAGCAGCCCCTTAGCGGGAGCGCTACGTCCAGATACGCAGTATTTT. Translating it yields CASSPLAGALRPDTQYF.

The chain employs TRBV6-1 and TRBJ2-1; TRBD2 matches 7 bases. The CDR3 is 14 residues long. From germline, CDR1 is MNHNS and CDR2 SASEGT. V trimming: 0 bases; J trimming: 5 bases; junction bases outside the gene matches: 1. The CDR3 loop is CASSEAGGHNEQFF. The CDR3 DNA is TGTGCCAGCAGTGAAGCGGGAGGGCACAATGAGCAGTTCTTC.

The chain recombines TRBV9 with TRBJ2-7; 8 nucleotides align to TRBD2. CDR3 size: 15 residues. Unmatched junction bases numbered 13, after V lost 4 bases and J lost 7 bases. CDR1 and CDR2 (germline): SGDLS, YYNGEE. The CDR3 loop is CASSFQTGGPGEQYF. The CDR3 coding sequence is TGTGCCAGCAGCTTCCAGACGGGAGGGCCGGGGGAGCAGTACTTC.

This chain joins TRBV30 and TRBJ1-4; D is unclear. The CDR3 runs to 16 residues. Trimming cost V 1 base and J 0 bases, with 12 bases left between them. Germline loops: CDR1 GTSNPN, CDR2 SVGIG (reference sequence). The CDR3: CAWSEKGSATNEKLFF. CDR3 nucleotide sequence: TGTGCCTGGAGTGAGAAAGGGTCAGCAACTAATGAAAAACTGTTTTTT.

The V and J genes are TRBV5-5 and TRBJ2-7; D is uncertain. This CDR3 spans 14 amino acids. The germline CDR1 and CDR2 sequences are SGHKS and YYEKEE (reference sequence). The V and J ends lost 4 bases and 1 base respectively, with 12 bases between them. CDR3 bases: TGTGCCAGCAGCATTTCGGTTGGATCCTACGAGCAGTACTTC. Its translation is CASSISVGSYEQYF. Together with reference TRBV5-5 and TRBJ2-7, the CDR3 gives the full variable domain: DAGVTQSPTHLIKTRGQQVTLRCSPISGHKSVSWYQQVLGQGPQFIFQYYEKEERGRGNFPDRFSARQFPNYSSELNVNALLLGDSALYLCASSISVGSYEQYFGPGTRLTVT.

This clone is termed medium-sized. Within the sample, other DNA sequences also encode this same CDR3. V usage is TRBV19 and J usage is TRBJ2-3; D remains unclear. The CDR3 loop spans 10 amino acids. CDR1 is LNHDA and CDR2 is SQIVND in the germline V gene (reference sequence). Between the trimmed V and J ends, which lost 7 bases and 5 bases, there was a span of 4 bases. The CDR3, as DNA: TGTGCCAGTACTGGAGATACGCAGTATTTT. Its protein is CASTGDTQYF.

This clone is labeled medium-sized. This chain connects TRBV6-5 to TRBJ2-7, with TRBD2 identical over 7 bases. V dropped 6 bases and J dropped 6; count of bases not matched to a gene: 14. In germline, CDR1 is MNHEY, CDR2 SVGAGI. This CDR3 comprises 15 residues. The CDR3 DNA sequence: TGTGCCAGCAGGCGAGCGGGACCCAATCAGGGCGAGCAGTACTTC. It is translated as CASRRAGPNQGEQYF.

The V call is TRBV7-8, the J call TRBJ1-1, with unresolved D. Trimming took off 8 bases at V and 1 base at J, with 14 bases between the two ends. CDR1 and CDR2 (germline): SGHVS, FQNEAQ. The CDR3 extends over 14 amino acids. The CDR3 DNA follows: TGTGCCAGCGGGGTGAGGACGGAGAACACTGAAGCTTTCTTT. It translates to CASGVRTENTEAFF.

The V and J genes are TRBV29-1 and TRBJ1-2, with D tentatively TRBD1 (5 bases). Trimming removed 4 bases from V and 7 bases from J, with 13 bases in between. The CDR3 is made up of 12 amino acids. The germline CDR1 and CDR2 sequences are SQVTM and ANQGSEA. The chain's CDR3 is CSVAAGSSGYTF. The CDR3 DNA reads as TGCAGCGTTGCGGCAGGGTCCTCTGGCTACACCTTC.

This rearrangement joins TRBV5-1 to TRBJ2-5, with 7 bases identical to TRBD2. V shed 2 bases and J 5 bases; nucleotides not matched to a gene: 0. This CDR3 spans 12 amino acids. Germline V gives CDR1 SGHRS, CDR2 YFSETQ. DNA for the CDR3: TGCGCCAGCAGCTTCGGGGGGGAGACCCAGTACTTC. Protein: CASSFGGETQYF.

The chain links TRBV14 to TRBJ1-1; D gene unclear. The CDR3 consists of 16 residues. Germline-derived CDR1 and CDR2 are SGHDN and FVKESK. V lost 0 bases and J lost 1, with 12 bases in between. CDR3 DNA: TGTGCCAGCAGCCAAGATGTTTTTAGCTCGAACACTGAAGCTTTCTTT. This translates into CASSQDVFSSNTEAFF.

The chain combines TRBV5-6 with TRBJ2-5, with 11 bases aligning to TRBD1. CDR1 SGHDT and CDR2 YYEEEE come from the germline V gene. The CDR3 has 17 residues. J was trimmed by 2 bases and V by 6 bases; bases with no gene match: 12. The CDR3 nucleotides read TGTGCCAGCACCCTATCCACTGGGACAGGGGGACAAGAGACCCAGTACTTC. It is translated as CASTLSTGTGGQETQYF.

This clone has a single count. V and J are TRBV20-1 and TRBJ2-7; no clear D gene. The V and J ends lost 7 bases and 12 bases respectively, with 19 bases between them. The CDR3 extends over 11 amino acids. The germline gives CDR1 DFQATT, CDR2 SNEGSKA (reference sequence). CDR3 sequence reads: CSVRASSEWYF. Here the CDR3 DNA reads TGCAGTGTCCGGGCGTCAAGCGAATGGTACTTC.

By share, this clone ranks as medium-sized. The chain carries TRBV6-6 and TRBJ1-4; perhaps TRBD1 as D (6 bases). The CDR3 is made up of 14 amino acids. Germline V CDR1 and CDR2: MNHNY, SVGAGI (reference sequence). V shed 0 bases and J shed 8 bases, with 10 bases lying between them. The CDR3 spells CASSYSDSREKLFF. The DNA of the CDR3 is TGTGCCAGCAGTTACTCGGACAGTCGGGAAAAACTGTTTTTT.

The chain recombines TRBV5-4 with TRBJ1-2; D gene uncertain. Germline V gene lookup returns CDR1 SGHNT and CDR2 YYREEE (reference sequence). The CDR3 is 17 amino acids. V lost 3 bases to trimming and J lost 0 bases, with 18 bases between them. The CDR3 region has the DNA TGTGCCAGCAGCTCGGTCTTGGATCTGCCCTCTAACTATGGCTACACCTTC. Residues: CASSSVLDLPSNYGYTF.

This clone came up a few times. This chain connects TRBV5-6 to TRBJ1-2, with 8 bases that match TRBD1. This CDR3 contains 12 residues. The germline gives CDR1 SGHDT, CDR2 YYEEEE. The trim removed 4 bases at V and 8 bases at J, leaving 4 bases unmatched. The CDR3 reads CASSQGQGGYTF. CDR3 nucleotides: TGTGCCAGCAGCCAAGGACAGGGAGGCTACACCTTC.

This clone showed up just once. The rearrangement uses TRBV5-1 and TRBJ2-6, with 8 bases identical to TRBD1. CDR1 and CDR2 from the germline V gene are SGHRS and YFSETQ. The V gene end was trimmed by 4 bases and the J gene end by 1 base; junction bases not matched to a gene: 4. The CDR3 totals 16 residues. CDR3 region: CASSPQGASGANVLTF. Written as DNA, the CDR3 is TGCGCCAGCAGCCCCCAGGGGGCTTCTGGGGCCAACGTCCTGACTTTC. Full variable domain (remainder filled in from reference TRBV5-1 and TRBJ2-6): KAGVTQTPRYLIKTRGQQVTLSCSPISGHRSVSWYQQTPGQGLQFLFEYFSETQRNKGNFPGRFSGRQFSNSRSEMNVSTLELGDSALYLCASSPQGASGANVLTFGAGSRLTVL.

This chain links TRBV19 with TRBJ2-2; D tentatively fits TRBD1 or TRBD2 (7 bases each). Germline V gene data show CDR1 as LNHDA and CDR2 as SQIVND (reference sequence). V gave up 5 bases and J gave up 3 bases, with 13 bases separating them. The CDR3 contains 15 residues. The CDR3, as DNA: TGTGCCAGTAGTCTCAGGGGGGGGGACACCGGGGAGCTGTTTTTT. It yields the protein CASSLRGGDTGELFF.